These 11 T cell receptor beta chains share one sample of origin, sequenced in a study of shared clonotypes between healthy human individuals. Clones were read by immunoSEQ multiplex PCR, and TCRdb kept only the in-frame ones, dropping some. The data contain around 1 million clones, approximately 76% of them singletons. The sequenced sample consisted of memory CD4+ T cells sorted from blood. Subset here: CD45RA-negative fraction. These TCRs come from a man younger than 30 in good health.

The rearrangement joins TRBV30 to TRBJ1-3, with 9 bases identical to TRBD1. The CDR3 runs 18 residues. Germline assignment: CDR1 GTSNPN and CDR2 SVGIG (reference sequence). The ends lost 3 bases at V and 1 base at J; junction bases unmatched: 13. The CDR3 DNA sequence: TGTGCCTGGAGGGAGACAGGGGGAAGCTTTGTTTCTGGAAACACCATATATTTT. Its protein is CAWRETGGSFVSGNTIYF.

The V call is TRBV9, the J call TRBJ1-2; D is possibly TRBD1 (5 bases). The CDR3 totals 14 residues. CDR1 is SGDLS and CDR2 is YYNGEE in the germline V gene. The germline V and J ends were trimmed by 4 bases and 8 bases, with 18 bases remaining between them. Here the CDR3 DNA reads TGTGCCAGCAGCCCAGGGACCGGTGATGGGGGCTACACCTTC. It yields the protein CASSPGTGDGGYTF.

The chain employs TRBV25-1 and TRBJ1-1, with D tentatively TRBD1 (5 bases). Germline CDR1 is MGHDK and CDR2 is SYGVNS. CDR3 length equals 16 residues. Trimming took off 6 bases at V and 1 base at J, with 18 bases between the two ends. The CDR3 DNA follows: TGTGCCAGCAGCCGCAGGGCGGGGAGCGGGAACACTGAAGCTTTCTTT. Its translation is CASSRRAGSGNTEAFF.

The chain is built from TRBV5-5 and TRBJ2-2; weak D call: TRBD1 (6 bases). This CDR3 has 14 amino acids. Germline-derived CDR1 and CDR2 are SGHKS and YYEKEE (reference sequence). Trimming took 4 bases from V and 7 from J, leaving 14 bases between them. DNA of the CDR3: TGTGCCAGCAGCAAACAGGGTTTAGGCGGGGAGCTGTTTTTT. The encoded protein is CASSKQGLGGELFF.

This rearrangement joins TRBV7-8 to TRBJ2-7; TRBD2 agrees at 11 bases. The CDR3 has 14 amino acids. Germline V gene data show CDR1 as SGHVS and CDR2 as FQNEAQ. V dropped 5 bases and J dropped 7; count of bases not matched to a gene: 7. This CDR3 reads CASSLAGTSGEQYF. The CDR3 DNA sequence: TGTGCCAGCAGCCTGGCCGGGACTAGCGGTGAGCAGTACTTC.

The V and J genes are TRBV5-1 and TRBJ1-6; a weak D match, TRBD1 (6 bases). The CDR3 covers 15 residues. V lost 4 bases, J lost 0 bases, and 8 bases lay in between. The germline V gene has CDR1 SGHRS and CDR2 YFSETQ. CDR3 in amino acids: CASSQDSSYNSPLHF. DNA for the CDR3: TGCGCCAGCAGCCAGGACAGCTCCTATAATTCACCCCTCCACTTT.

The chain has TRBV6-1 and TRBJ2-7; 8 bases align to TRBD1. Trimming at V came to 4 bases and at J to 2 bases, leaving 7 bases not matched to a gene. Germline V gene data show CDR1 as MNHNS and CDR2 as SASEGT. This CDR3 is built from 15 residues. CDR3 in DNA: TGTGCCAGCAGTGTCACGGGACAGGCAACCTACGAGCAGTACTTC. Protein sequence: CASSVTGQATYEQYF.

The rearrangement links TRBV2 to TRBJ2-5, with TRBD1 as a possible D gene (5 bases). The CDR3 has 14 amino acids. The V and J ends lost 1 base and 4 bases respectively, with 10 bases between them. Germline V lookup: CDR1 SNHLY, CDR2 FYNNEI. The CDR3 sequence: CASSEGSRAETQYF. In DNA form, the CDR3 reads TGTGCCAGCAGTGAAGGTAGCAGGGCAGAGACCCAGTACTTC.

The V call is TRBV12-2, the J call TRBJ1-2. TRBV12-2 is a pseudogene. The CDR3 has 10 residues. CDR3 protein: CASRYLSYTF. CDR3 DNA: TGTGCAAGTCGCTACTTGAGCTACACCTTC.

This clone has a count of ten or more. The chain has TRBV7-9 and TRBJ2-7; 11 bases agree with TRBD1. Germline V gene sequence: CDR1 SEHNR, CDR2 FQNEAQ (reference sequence). The CDR3 is 14 amino acids. V lost 5 bases and J lost 5; bases outside the gene matches: 5. The chain's CDR3 is CASSPGQGANEQYF. The CDR3 DNA reads as TGTGCCAGCAGCCCCGGACAGGGGGCCAACGAGCAGTACTTC.

This chain links TRBV5-1 with TRBJ2-5; D may be TRBD2 (7 bases). The germline gives CDR1 SGHRS, CDR2 YFSETQ. The CDR3 length is 14 residues. The V and J ends lost 4 bases and 1 base respectively, with 11 bases between them. The CDR3 here is CASSPAGAQETQYF. The CDR3 region has the DNA TGCGCCAGCAGCCCCGCGGGGGCCCAAGAGACCCAGTACTTC.